The TCR beta chain described here comes from a study of blood T cell repertoires in COVID-19. The table lists this clone with a few counts. Original handling: The assay estimated nucleated cells by amplifying reference gene primers. Measured with immunoSEQ multiplex PCR; TCRdb has only the in-frame clones, and not every one. The V and J calls and the clone size are those of that table, but D and trimming were determined from the DNA. This table holds 260,000 or so clones, around 84% found once. Per germline, CDR1 WSHSY and CDR2 SAAADI. The V and J ends lost 3 bases and 1 base respectively, with 4 bases between them. CDR3 length equals 13 residues.

The gene calls are TRBV10-2 and TRBJ1-5; D uncertain. The TCR originated in a woman aged 45-59 years who had recovered from COVID-19. Material: PBMCs or T cells enriched from blood (not recorded which). CDR3 DNA sequence: TGCGCCAGCAGTGAACAGAGCAATCAGCCCCAGCATTTT. It encodes CASSEQSNQPQHF.